The sequence of this T cell receptor beta chain was determined in a study of ipilimumab plus nivolumab after autologous stem cell transplantation (dated by TCRdb to the early 2020s). As for the study more broadly: The median number of doses received by trial patients was 4 to 6 for ipilimumab and 7 to 9 for nivolumab. Primary refractory and relapsed disease were included in the DLBCL cohort, with 18-month progression-free survival of 85.7% and 28.6%, respectively. Patients undergoing autologous transplant for high-risk diffuse large B cell lymphoma, mature T cell lymphoma, or multiple myeloma were enrolled in the trial. The intent-to-treat population of the trial consisted of about 34 patients. Paper-wide results and their limitations: Combined checkpoint inhibition as post-transplant consolidation was concluded by the authors to appear tolerable. The authors stated that profiles of the T cell receptor repertoire, regulatory T cell phenotype and gut microbiota provided a biologic rationale for studying this approach further.

Library method: the immunoSEQ multiplex PCR assay. This is the immuneACCESS table as TCRdb keeps it, with only in-frame sequences that have V and J called. A part of the clones is gone; compared with another copy, unresolved V genes explain less than half, and the rest is unexplained. This sample comprises about 24,000 clones, about 86% of them detected only once. 4% to 6% of the sample is held by the ten biggest clonotypes. Concerning this clone: Its target antigen remains unknown. The sample holds no much larger clone one base away, and base qualities are not on file.

According to the germline V gene (reference sequence), CDR1 reads LNHDA and CDR2 reads SQIVND. Here V drops 5 bases and J drops 8 bases, and the junction holds 8 bases not matched to any gene. The CDR3 numbers 13 residues from cysteine through phenylalanine. The CDR3 DNA has 39 bases and is translated from base 1. Checkpoint therapy was initiated 14 to 28 days after autologous transplant, and ipilimumab was administered at 1 mg/kg intravenously on day 1 of selected weeks. The nivolumab dose was 3 mg/kg intravenously, delivered on day 1 of weeks 1, 4, 7, 10, and every two weeks through week 26. This was a Phase Ib clinical trial that tested ipilimumab plus nivolumab, given as combined checkpoint inhibition, for consolidation following autologous stem cell transplantation.

The receptor was isolated from a male donor with diffuse large B-cell lymphoma. The chain couples TRBV19 to TRBJ1-2; 7 bases in the junction line up with TRBD1. Specimen: PBMCs, collected in a trial of ipilimumab plus nivolumab as post-transplant consolidation. The nucleotides read TGTGCCAGTAGTGACAGGGTAGAGGAAGGCTACACCTTC. The resulting protein is CASSDRVEEGYTF. Here the CDR3 is joined to the reference TRBV19 and TRBJ1-2 genes, and the full variable domain is: DGGITQSPKYLFRKEGQNVTLSCEQNLNHDAMYWYRQDPGQGLRLIYYSQIVNDFQKGDIAEGYSVSREKKESFPLTVTSAQKNPTAFYLCASSDRVEEGYTFGSGTRLTVV.